One and the same sample provided the 3 T cell receptor beta chains below, sequenced in a study of long-term antiretroviral therapy in people with HIV. Version v3.0 of the immunoSEQ assay was performed at survey level. The data were produced by immunoSEQ multiplex PCR, yet TCRdb's version contains in-frame clones alone and is incomplete. This repertoire shows tens of thousands of clones, about 88% found once; its top ten account for approximately 5%. The sequenced sample was unsorted PBMCs, obtained approximately 2.9 years before starting antiretroviral therapy. These receptors were collected from a woman in her 30s with HIV.

V gene TRBV2 combines with J gene TRBJ2-2; TRBD1 matches 8 bases. Unmatched junction bases numbered 6, after V lost 4 bases and J lost 2 bases. The CDR3 is 16 residues long. Germline loops: CDR1 SNHLY, CDR2 FYNNEI. The chain's CDR3 is CASSGQQGGNTGELFF. The CDR3 DNA is TGTGCCAGCAGTGGACAACAGGGGGGCAACACCGGGGAGCTGTTTTTT.

The V gene is TRBV29-1, the J gene TRBJ2-5; 8 bases agree with TRBD2. Unmatched junction bases numbered 4, after V lost 3 bases and J lost 1 base. Looked up from germline, CDR1 is SQVTM and CDR2 is ANQGSEA. The CDR3 consists of 14 residues. As DNA, the CDR3 is TGCAGCGTTGATCTAGCGGGTTTCCAAGAGACCCAGTACTTC. It codes for CSVDLAGFQETQYF.

The chain joins TRBV4-1 to TRBJ1-2, with 7 nucleotides matching TRBD1. The CDR3 consists of 14 residues. The germline V gene encodes CDR1 MGHRA and CDR2 YSYEKL. V was pared by 5 bases and J by 6 bases, with 9 bases of the junction left unmatched. The CDR3 coding sequence is TGCGCCAGCAGCTCGTCTTCAGGGGGGAATGGCTACACCTTC. This translates into CASSSSSGGNGYTF.